The 11 T cell receptor beta chains presented below share a single source sample, sequenced in a study of CD8+ T cells in alopecia areata. Treatment here: oral pan-JAK inhibitor, 5-10 mg twice daily. Reverse transcribed after extraction, RNA yielded cDNA as the sequencing template. This table comes from immunoSEQ multiplex PCR, and its TCRdb copy is limited to in-frame clones, with some not included. The sample contains approximately 150,000 clones, about three fifths of which appear only once. Source: CD4+ T cells sorted from blood, taken between weeks 55 and 70, from a patient treated with tofacitinib. The receptors here all came from a human donor with alopecia areata.

The chain joins TRBV30 to TRBJ1-2; tentatively, D is TRBD1 (6 bases). The length of the CDR3 is 12 residues. Germline values: CDR1 GTSNPN, CDR2 SVGIG (reference sequence). V was cut by 1 base and J by 5 bases, with 8 bases left in between. The CDR3 loop reads CAWSGQGYGYTF. CDR3 bases: TGTGCCTGGAGTGGGCAGGGGTATGGCTACACCTTC. Variable domain in full (rest from reference TRBV30 and TRBJ1-2): SQTIHQWPATLVQPVGSPLSLECTVEGTSNPNLYWYRQAAGRGLQLLFYSVGIGQISSEVPQNLSASRPQDRQFILSSKKLLLSDSGFYLCAWSGQGYGYTFGSGTRLTVV.

This CDR3 is CAWSSTGYNEQFF. The DNA of the CDR3 is TGTGCCTGGAGTTCGACAGGGTACAATGAGCAGTTCTTC. The chain has TRBV30 and TRBJ2-1; 7 bases fit TRBD1. The CDR3 has 13 residues. CDR1 is GTSNPN, CDR2 SVGIG, per germline (reference sequence). Germline trimming cut 2 bases from V and 4 bases from J; bases unmatched to any gene: 2.

V and J are TRBV18 and TRBJ1-1, with 8 bases identical to TRBD1. The length of the CDR3 is 16 residues. With 1 base clipped from V and 3 bases from J, the junction kept 7 bases outside the gene matches. Germline V gene sequence: CDR1 KGHSH, CDR2 LQKENI. CDR3 protein: CASSPRAGGLHTEAFF. In DNA, the CDR3 is TGTGCCAGCTCACCACGGGCAGGGGGCTTGCACACTGAAGCTTTCTTT.

The chain carries TRBV25-1 and TRBJ2-3; D possibly corresponds to TRBD2 (5 bases). The V end was cut by 9 bases, the J end by 3 bases, with 13 bases between. In germline, CDR1 is MGHDK, CDR2 SYGVNS. The CDR3 has 13 amino acids. The CDR3 DNA is TGTGCCAGTTCCCGGGGAGTGACAGATACGCAGTATTTT. Residues: CASSRGVTDTQYF.

The chain recombines TRBV2 with TRBJ2-2, with 9 bases matching TRBD1. The V and J ends lost 9 bases and 10 bases, in that order; junction bases with no gene match: 15. This CDR3 spans 15 amino acids. CDR1 SNHLY and CDR2 FYNNEI come from the germline V gene. The CDR3 DNA sequence: TGTGCCAGTCAAGGACAGGGGCGCCCTGTAGCGGAGCTGTTTTTT. Encoded protein: CASQGQGRPVAELFF.

The V call is TRBV5-1, the J call TRBJ2-6; D ambiguous. V shed 4 bases and J shed 3 bases, with 2 bases lying between them. Germline lookup yields CDR1 SGHRS and CDR2 YFSETQ. This CDR3 has 12 residues. The chain's CDR3 is CASSGGANVLTF. The DNA of the CDR3 is TGCGCCAGCAGCGGTGGGGCCAACGTCCTGACTTTC. The entire variable domain, with the rest obtained from reference TRBV5-1 and TRBJ2-6, is as follows: KAGVTQTPRYLIKTRGQQVTLSCSPISGHRSVSWYQQTPGQGLQFLFEYFSETQRNKGNFPGRFSGRQFSNSRSEMNVSTLELGDSALYLCASSGGANVLTFGAGSRLTVL.

The chain has TRBV29-1 and TRBJ1-1; D call uncertain. Germline assignment: CDR1 SQVTM and CDR2 ANQGSEA. Trimming left V 7 bases short and J 1 base short, with 13 bases between. There are 13 residues in the CDR3. The CDR3 spells CSANIFPNTEAFF. Written as DNA, the CDR3 is TGCAGCGCAAACATATTTCCGAACACTGAAGCTTTCTTT.

The sample holds a few counts of this clone. The gene calls are TRBV5-1 and TRBJ2-7, with 7 bases identical to TRBD2. V lost 7 bases, J lost 7 bases, and 8 bases stayed unmatched. CDR3 size: 12 residues. The germline gives CDR1 SGHRS, CDR2 YFSETQ. The CDR3 coding sequence is TGCGCCAGCGGAGGTACAGCGGGGGAGCAGTACTTC. Amino acids: CASGGTAGEQYF.

The genes are TRBV7-9 and TRBJ2-7; D uncertain. The CDR3 is made up of 13 amino acids. V was trimmed by 5 bases and J by 4 bases, leaving 12 bases between them. Germline loops: CDR1 SEHNR, CDR2 FQNEAQ (reference sequence). This CDR3 is CASSPTAAYEQYF. CDR3 nucleotide sequence: TGTGCCAGCAGCCCGACGGCAGCTTACGAGCAGTACTTC.

The gene calls are TRBV29-1 and TRBJ1-2; tentative D call: TRBD1 (5 bases). Germline CDR1 reads SQVTM; CDR2 reads ANQGSEA. The V end was cut by 0 bases, the J end by 7 bases, with 15 bases between. The CDR3 is 14 amino acids. CDR3 protein: CSVEDWQGLFGYTF. In nucleotides, the CDR3 is TGCAGCGTTGAAGATTGGCAGGGATTGTTTGGCTACACCTTC.

This rearrangement joins TRBV30 to TRBJ2-2, with TRBD2 as a possible D gene (5 bases). Trimming cost V 5 bases and J 6 bases, with 7 bases left between them. The CDR3 spans 11 residues. Germline V lookup: CDR1 GTSNPN, CDR2 SVGIG (reference sequence). CDR3 protein: CAWARAGELFF. The CDR3 nucleotides read TGTGCCTGGGCGCGGGCCGGGGAGCTGTTTTTT.